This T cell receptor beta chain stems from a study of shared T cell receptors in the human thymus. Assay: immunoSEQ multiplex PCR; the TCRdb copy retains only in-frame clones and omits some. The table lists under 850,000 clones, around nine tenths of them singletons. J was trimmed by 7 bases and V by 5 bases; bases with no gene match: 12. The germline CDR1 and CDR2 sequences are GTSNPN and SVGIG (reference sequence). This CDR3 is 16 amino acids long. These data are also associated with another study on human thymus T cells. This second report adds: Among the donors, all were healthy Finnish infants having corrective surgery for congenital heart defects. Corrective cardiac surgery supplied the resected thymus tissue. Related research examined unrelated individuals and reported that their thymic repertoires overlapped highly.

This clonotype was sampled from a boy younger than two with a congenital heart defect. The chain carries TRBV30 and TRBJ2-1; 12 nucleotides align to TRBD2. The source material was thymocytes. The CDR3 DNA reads TGTGCCTGGTCGATGACTAGCGGGAGCGCAGGGAATGAGCAGTTCTTC. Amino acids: CAWSMTSGSAGNEQFF. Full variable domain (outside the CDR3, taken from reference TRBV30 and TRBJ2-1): SQTIHQWPATLVQPVGSPLSLECTVEGTSNPNLYWYRQAAGRGLQLLFYSVGIGQISSEVPQNLSASRPQDRQFILSSKKLLLSDSGFYLCAWSMTSGSAGNEQFFGPGTRLTVL.